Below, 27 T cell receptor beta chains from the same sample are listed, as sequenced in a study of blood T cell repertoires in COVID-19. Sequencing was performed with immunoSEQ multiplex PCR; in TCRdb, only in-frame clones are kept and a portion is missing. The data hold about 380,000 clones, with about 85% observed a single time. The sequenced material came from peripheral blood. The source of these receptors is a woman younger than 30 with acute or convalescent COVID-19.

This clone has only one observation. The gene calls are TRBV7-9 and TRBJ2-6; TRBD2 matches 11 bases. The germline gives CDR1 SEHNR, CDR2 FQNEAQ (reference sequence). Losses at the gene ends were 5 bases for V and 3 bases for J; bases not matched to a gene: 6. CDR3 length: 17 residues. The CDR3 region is CASSPIAGGLGANVLTF. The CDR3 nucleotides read TGTGCCAGCAGCCCCATAGCGGGGGGGCTTGGGGCCAACGTCCTGACTTTC.

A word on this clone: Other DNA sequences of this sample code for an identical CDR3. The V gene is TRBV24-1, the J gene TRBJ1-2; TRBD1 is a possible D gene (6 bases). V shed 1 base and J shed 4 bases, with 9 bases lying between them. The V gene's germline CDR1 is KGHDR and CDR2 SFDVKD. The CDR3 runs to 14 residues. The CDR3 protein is CATSDFRDTYGYTF. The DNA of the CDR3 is TGTGCCACCAGTGATTTTAGGGACACCTATGGCTACACCTTC.

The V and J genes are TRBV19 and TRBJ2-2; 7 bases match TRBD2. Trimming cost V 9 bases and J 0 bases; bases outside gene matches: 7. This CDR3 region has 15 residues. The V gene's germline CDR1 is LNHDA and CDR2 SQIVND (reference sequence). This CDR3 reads CASLSGGTNTGELFF. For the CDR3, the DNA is TGTGCCAGCTTGTCGGGGGGTACGAACACCGGGGAGCTGTTTTTT.

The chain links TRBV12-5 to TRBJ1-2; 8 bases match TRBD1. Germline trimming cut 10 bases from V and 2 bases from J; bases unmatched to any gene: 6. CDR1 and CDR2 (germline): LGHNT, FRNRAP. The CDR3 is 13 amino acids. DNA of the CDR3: TGTGCTACCGCCGGACAGGGCAACTATGGCTACACCTTC. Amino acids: CATAGQGNYGYTF.

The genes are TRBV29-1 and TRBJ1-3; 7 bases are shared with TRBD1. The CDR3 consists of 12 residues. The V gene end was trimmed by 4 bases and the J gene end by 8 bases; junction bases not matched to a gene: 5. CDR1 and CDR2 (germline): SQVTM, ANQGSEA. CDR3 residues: CSVAQGTYTIYF. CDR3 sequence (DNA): TGCAGCGTTGCACAGGGGACGTACACCATATATTTT.

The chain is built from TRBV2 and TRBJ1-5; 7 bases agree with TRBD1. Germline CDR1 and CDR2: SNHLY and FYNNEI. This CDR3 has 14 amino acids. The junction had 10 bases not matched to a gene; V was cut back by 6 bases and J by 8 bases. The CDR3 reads CASREGKGAEPQHF. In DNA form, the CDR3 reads TGTGCCAGCAGGGAGGGTAAGGGGGCTGAGCCCCAGCATTTT. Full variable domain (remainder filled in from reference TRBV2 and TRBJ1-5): EPEVTQTPSHQVTQMGQEVILRCVPISNHLYFYWYRQILGQKVEFLVSFYNNEISEKSEIFDDQFSVERPDGSNFTLKIRSTKLEDSAMYFCASREGKGAEPQHFGDGTRLSIL.

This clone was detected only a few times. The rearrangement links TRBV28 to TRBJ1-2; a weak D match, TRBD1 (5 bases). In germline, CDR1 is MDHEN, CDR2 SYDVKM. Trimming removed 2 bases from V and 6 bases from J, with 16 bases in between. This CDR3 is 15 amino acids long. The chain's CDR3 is CASSLAGGVANGYTF. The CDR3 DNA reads TGTGCCAGCAGTTTAGCGGGGGGGGTGGCTAATGGCTACACCTTC.

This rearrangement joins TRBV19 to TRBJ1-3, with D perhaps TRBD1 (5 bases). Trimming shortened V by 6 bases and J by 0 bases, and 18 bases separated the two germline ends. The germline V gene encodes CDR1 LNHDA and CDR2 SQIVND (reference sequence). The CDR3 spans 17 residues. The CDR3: CASSWGEMVASGNTIYF. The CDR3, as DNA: TGTGCCAGTAGCTGGGGGGAGATGGTGGCCTCTGGAAACACCATATATTTT.

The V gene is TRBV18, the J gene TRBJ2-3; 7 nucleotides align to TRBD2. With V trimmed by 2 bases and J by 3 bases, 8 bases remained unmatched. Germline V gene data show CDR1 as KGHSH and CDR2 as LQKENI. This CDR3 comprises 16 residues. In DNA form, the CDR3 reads TGTGCCAGCTCACCAACCATAGCAGCGGGAACAGATACGCAGTATTTT. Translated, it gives CASSPTIAAGTDTQYF. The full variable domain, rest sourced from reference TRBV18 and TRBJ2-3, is NAGVMQNPRHLVRRRGQEARLRCSPMKGHSHVYWYRQLPEEGLKFMVYLQKENIIDESGMPKERFSAEFPKEGPSILRIQQVVRGDSAAYFCASSPTIAAGTDTQYFGPGTRLTVL.

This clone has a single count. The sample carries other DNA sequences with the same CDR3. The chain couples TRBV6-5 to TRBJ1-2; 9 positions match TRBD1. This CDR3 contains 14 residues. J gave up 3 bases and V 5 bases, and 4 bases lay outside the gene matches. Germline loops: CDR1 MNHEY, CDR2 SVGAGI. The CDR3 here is CASSLRTGDYGYTF. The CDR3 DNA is TGTGCCAGCAGTCTACGGACAGGGGACTATGGCTACACCTTC.

The DNA of the CDR3 is TGCGCCAGCAGCTTAGGCTGGAGCTCTGGAAACACCATATATTTT. Its protein product is CASSLGWSSGNTIYF. V and J are TRBV5-1 and TRBJ1-3; D unclear. Trimming cost V 2 bases and J 0 bases, with 9 bases left between them. Per germline, CDR1 SGHRS and CDR2 YFSETQ. The CDR3 consists of 15 residues. Full variable domain (missing parts from reference TRBV5-1 and TRBJ1-3): KAGVTQTPRYLIKTRGQQVTLSCSPISGHRSVSWYQQTPGQGLQFLFEYFSETQRNKGNFPGRFSGRQFSNSRSEMNVSTLELGDSALYLCASSLGWSSGNTIYFGEGSWLTVV.

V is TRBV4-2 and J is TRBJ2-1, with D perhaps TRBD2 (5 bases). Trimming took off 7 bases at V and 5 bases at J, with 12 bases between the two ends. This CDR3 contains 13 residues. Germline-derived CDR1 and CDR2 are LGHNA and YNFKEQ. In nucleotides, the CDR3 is TGTGCCAGCACAGGAGGAACCCACAATGAGCAGTTCTTC. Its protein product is CASTGGTHNEQFF.

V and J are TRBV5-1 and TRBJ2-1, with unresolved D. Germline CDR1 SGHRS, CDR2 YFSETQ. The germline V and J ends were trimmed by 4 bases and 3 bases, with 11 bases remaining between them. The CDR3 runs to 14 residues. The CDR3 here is CASSIGPFYNEQFF. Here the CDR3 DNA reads TGCGCCAGCAGCATTGGCCCGTTCTACAATGAGCAGTTCTTC.

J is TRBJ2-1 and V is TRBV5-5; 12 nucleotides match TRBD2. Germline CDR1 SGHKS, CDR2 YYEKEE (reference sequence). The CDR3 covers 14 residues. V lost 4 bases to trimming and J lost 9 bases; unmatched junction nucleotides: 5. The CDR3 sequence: CASSPSGGAVEQFF. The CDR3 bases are TGTGCCAGCAGCCCTAGCGGGGGGGCCGTTGAGCAGTTCTTC. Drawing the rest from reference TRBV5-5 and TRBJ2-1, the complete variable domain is DAGVTQSPTHLIKTRGQQVTLRCSPISGHKSVSWYQQVLGQGPQFIFQYYEKEERGRGNFPDRFSARQFPNYSSELNVNALLLGDSALYLCASSPSGGAVEQFFGPGTRLTVL.

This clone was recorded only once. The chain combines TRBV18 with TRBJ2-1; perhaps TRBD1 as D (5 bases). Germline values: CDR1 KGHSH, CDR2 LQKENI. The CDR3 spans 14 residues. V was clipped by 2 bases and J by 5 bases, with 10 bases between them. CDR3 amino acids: CASSPRTLNNEQFF. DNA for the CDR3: TGTGCCAGCTCACCAAGGACATTGAACAATGAGCAGTTCTTC.

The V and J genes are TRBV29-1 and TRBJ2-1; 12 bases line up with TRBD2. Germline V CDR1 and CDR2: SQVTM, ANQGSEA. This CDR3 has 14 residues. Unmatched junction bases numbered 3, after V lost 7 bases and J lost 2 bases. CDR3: CSGGLAGTYNEQFF. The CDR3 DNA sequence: TGCAGCGGAGGACTAGCGGGAACCTACAATGAGCAGTTCTTC.

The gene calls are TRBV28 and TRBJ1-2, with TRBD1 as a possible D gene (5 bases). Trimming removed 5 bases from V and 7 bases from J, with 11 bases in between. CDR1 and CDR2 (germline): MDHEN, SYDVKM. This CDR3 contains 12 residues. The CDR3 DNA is TGTGCCAGCAGTCCCCGACAGTTTGGCTACACCTTC. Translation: CASSPRQFGYTF.

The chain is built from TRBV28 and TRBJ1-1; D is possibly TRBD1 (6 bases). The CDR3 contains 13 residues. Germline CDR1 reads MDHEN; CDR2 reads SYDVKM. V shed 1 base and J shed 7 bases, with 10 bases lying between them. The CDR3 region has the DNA TGTGCCAGCAGTTTATACAGGGTTAGTGAAGCTTTCTTT. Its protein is CASSLYRVSEAFF.

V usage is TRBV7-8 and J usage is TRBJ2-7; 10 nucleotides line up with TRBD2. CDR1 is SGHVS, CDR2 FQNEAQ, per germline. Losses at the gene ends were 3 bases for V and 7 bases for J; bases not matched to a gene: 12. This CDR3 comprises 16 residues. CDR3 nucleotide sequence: TGTGCCAGCAGCTTTGGACTAGCGGAGACTACGATAGAGCAGTACTTC. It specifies CASSFGLAETTIEQYF.

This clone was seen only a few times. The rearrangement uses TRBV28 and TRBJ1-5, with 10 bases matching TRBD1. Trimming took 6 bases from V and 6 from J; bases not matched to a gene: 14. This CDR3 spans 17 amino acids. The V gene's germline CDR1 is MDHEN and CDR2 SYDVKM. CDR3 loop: CASSSKRQGAPGQPQHF. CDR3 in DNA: TGTGCCAGCAGCTCTAAACGACAGGGGGCGCCAGGTCAGCCCCAGCATTTT.

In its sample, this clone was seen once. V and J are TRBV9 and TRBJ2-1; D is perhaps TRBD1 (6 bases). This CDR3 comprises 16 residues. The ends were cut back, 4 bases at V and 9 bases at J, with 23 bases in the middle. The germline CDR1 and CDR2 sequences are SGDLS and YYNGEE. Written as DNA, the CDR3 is TGTGCCAGCAGCCCCCAGGGAGCAGGGGCGTTTGGTGAGCAGTTCTTC. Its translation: CASSPQGAGAFGEQFF.

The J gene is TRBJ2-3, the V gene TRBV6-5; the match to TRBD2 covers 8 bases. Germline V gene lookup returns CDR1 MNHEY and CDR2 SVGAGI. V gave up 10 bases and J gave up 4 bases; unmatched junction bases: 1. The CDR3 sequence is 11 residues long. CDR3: CATGRADTQYF. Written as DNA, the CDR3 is TGTGCCACCGGGAGGGCAGATACGCAGTATTTT.

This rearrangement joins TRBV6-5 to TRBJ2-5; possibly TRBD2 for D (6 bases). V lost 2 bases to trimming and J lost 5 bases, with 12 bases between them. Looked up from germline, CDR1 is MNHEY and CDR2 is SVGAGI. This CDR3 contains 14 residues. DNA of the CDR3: TGTGCCAGCAGTTACACGGGGGATTGGGAGACCCAGTACTTC. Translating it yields CASSYTGDWETQYF.

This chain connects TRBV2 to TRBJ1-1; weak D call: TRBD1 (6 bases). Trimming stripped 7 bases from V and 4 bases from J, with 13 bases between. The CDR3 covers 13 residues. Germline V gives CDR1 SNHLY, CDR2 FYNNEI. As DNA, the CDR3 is TGTGCCAGCACCCCAGCGGGGGCCACTGAAGCTTTCTTT. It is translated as CASTPAGATEAFF.

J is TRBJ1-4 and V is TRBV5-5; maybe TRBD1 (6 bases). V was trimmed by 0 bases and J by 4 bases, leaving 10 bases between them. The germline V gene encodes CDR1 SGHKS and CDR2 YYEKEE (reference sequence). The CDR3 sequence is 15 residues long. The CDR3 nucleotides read TGTGCCAGCAGCTTGGGGACAGATTATAATGAAAAACTGTTTTTT. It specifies CASSLGTDYNEKLFF.

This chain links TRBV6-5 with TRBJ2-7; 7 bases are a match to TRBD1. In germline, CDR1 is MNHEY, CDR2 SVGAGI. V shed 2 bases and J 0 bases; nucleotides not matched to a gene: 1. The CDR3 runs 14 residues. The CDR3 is CASSYRDSSYEQYF. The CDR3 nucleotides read TGTGCCAGCAGTTACCGGGACAGCTCCTACGAGCAGTACTTC.

Here the CDR3 reads CASSLGLYNEQFF. In DNA form, the CDR3 reads TGTGCCAGCAGCTTAGGGCTGTACAATGAGCAGTTCTTC. The chain joins TRBV7-2 to TRBJ2-1; no reliable D call. Germline loops: CDR1 SGHTA, CDR2 FQGNSA. The length of the CDR3 is 13 residues. V was clipped by 1 base and J by 4 bases, with 5 bases between them.